A single TCR beta chain is shown here with its context. Its antigen remains unknown. Germline loops: CDR1 MDHEN, CDR2 SYDVKM. Trimming took 6 bases from V and 6 from J; bases not matched to a gene: 3. The CDR3 covers 12 residues. PCR primers comprised 60 Vbeta and 13 Jbeta primers. Profiling relied on immunoSEQ multiplex PCR, and the TCRdb table lists in-frame clones only, not all of them. The sample yields about 180,000 clones, around 78% seen once. The data were obtained in a study of cytomegalovirus exposure and HLA in healthy donors. Study results and caveats: The authors reported that TCR beta sequences could predict HLA-A and HLA-B alleles. These predictions were accurate for most subjects in the first cohort.

The TCR was taken from a man aged 18 to 29 in good health and CMV-seronegative. The chain carries TRBV28 and TRBJ2-3, with 7 positions matching TRBD2. Sequencing was done on a sample of PBMCs. The CDR3 is CASSLLADTQYF. CDR3 in DNA: TGTGCCAGCAGCTTACTAGCGGATACGCAGTATTTT.